This T cell receptor beta chain was sequenced during a study of blood T cell repertoires in COVID-19 (TCRdb year 2020). Study-wide context: Samples covering the acute and convalescent phases of COVID-19 were provided by collaborators in the United States, Italy and Spain. The material from the prospective study consisted of cDNA or gDNA derived from T cells, B-cell-depleted T cells, or PBMCs. Deeply sampled blood TCRbeta repertoires from subjects exposed to, actively infected with, or recovered from COVID-19 were included in the dataset. A freely available public database, intended as a resource for researchers studying the immune response to SARS-CoV-2, is where the repertoires were released. The samples were drawn from two sources: the first 160 participants of the ongoing ImmuneRACE study, and some 1,300 subjects contributed by 6 global collaborators. Nearly every sample came with metadata listing a de-identified subject ID, COVID-19 status, age in years and sex. Where HLA class I and class II types were available, the types were taken from metadata supplied by the sample provider, not from assay-based typing.

The immunoSEQ Assay, a bias-controlled multiplex PCR, was used to amplify TCRbeta CDR3 regions from genomic DNA. The original methods were these. The number of nucleated cells in each sample was estimated by amplification of reference gene primers within the assay. To quantify the absolute abundance of each unique TCRbeta CDR3 rearrangement, sequence reads were collapsed and filtered. For each sample, productive Simpson clonality was calculated as the square root of Simpson's diversity index over productive rearrangements. Held by TCRdb, this immuneACCESS table contains in-frame sequences only and omits some clones. Under half of the omission traces to an unresolved V gene where checked; the cause of the rest is unknown. For V, J and clone size, that table is used; D and trimming come from the DNA. The sample table lists approximately 150,000 clones, around 89% of them with a count of one. The ten largest account for more than 15% of the sample.

On this clone: It lacks a known antigen. No qualities accompany the bases; no much larger clone lies one base away.

The collaborating institutions used their own protocols to collect whole blood in K2EDTA tubes. For TCRbeta analysis, collaborators shipped samples as frozen whole blood, isolated PBMCs, or DNA extracted from either of those sample types. The junction carries 8 bases between V and J, which are trimmed by 4 bases and 10 bases respectively. There are 12 amino acids in the CDR3, from cysteine to phenylalanine inclusive. Only the CDR3 region is kept as DNA, spanning 36 bases read in frame from base 1. The germline V gene encodes CDR1 SGHDN and CDR2 FVKESK. Broader findings and caveats from the paper: The quantity of clinical and demographic metadata differed by source and by participant and was supplied without curation.

The V gene is TRBV14 and the J gene is TRBJ1-6, with the D gene not clear enough to name. The sequence came from a man between 50 and 59 years old with active or convalescent COVID-19. Material for sequencing was peripheral blood. The DNA reads TGTGCCAGCAGCCTCCAGTACTCACCCCTCCACTTT. Translated, it gives CASSLQYSPLHF.